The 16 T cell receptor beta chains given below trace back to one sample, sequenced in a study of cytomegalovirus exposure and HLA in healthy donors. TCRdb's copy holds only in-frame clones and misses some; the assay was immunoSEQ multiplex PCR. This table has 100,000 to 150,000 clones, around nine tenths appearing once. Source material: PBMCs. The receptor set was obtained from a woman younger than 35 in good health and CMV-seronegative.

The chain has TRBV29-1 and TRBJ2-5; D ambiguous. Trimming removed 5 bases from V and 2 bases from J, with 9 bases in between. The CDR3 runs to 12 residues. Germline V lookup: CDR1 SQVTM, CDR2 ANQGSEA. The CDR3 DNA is TGCAGCGTTTCCGCCACACAAGAGACCCAGTACTTC. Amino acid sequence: CSVSATQETQYF.

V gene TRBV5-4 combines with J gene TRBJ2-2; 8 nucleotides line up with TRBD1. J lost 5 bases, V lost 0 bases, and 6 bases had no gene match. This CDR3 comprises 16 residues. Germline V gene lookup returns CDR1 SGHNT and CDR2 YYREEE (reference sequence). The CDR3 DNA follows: TGTGCCAGCAGCTTGGTCGCAGGGGGCGCGACCGGGGAGCTGTTTTTT. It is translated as CASSLVAGGATGELFF.

The CDR3 nucleotides are TGTGCCAGCAGCTTCAACTACCTATCCACAGATACGCAGTATTTT. It specifies CASSFNYLSTDTQYF. This rearrangement joins TRBV7-2 to TRBJ2-3, with unresolved D. CDR3 length: 15 residues. CDR1 and CDR2 (germline): SGHTA, FQGNSA. Trimming shortened V by 3 bases and J by 2 bases, and 12 bases separated the two germline ends.

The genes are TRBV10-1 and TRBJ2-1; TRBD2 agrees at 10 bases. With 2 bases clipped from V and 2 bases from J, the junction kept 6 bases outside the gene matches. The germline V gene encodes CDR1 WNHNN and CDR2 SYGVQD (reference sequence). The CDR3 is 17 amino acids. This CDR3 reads CASSEVAGGLTYNEQFF. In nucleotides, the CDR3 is TGCGCCAGCAGTGAGGTAGCGGGAGGCCTGACCTACAATGAGCAGTTCTTC.

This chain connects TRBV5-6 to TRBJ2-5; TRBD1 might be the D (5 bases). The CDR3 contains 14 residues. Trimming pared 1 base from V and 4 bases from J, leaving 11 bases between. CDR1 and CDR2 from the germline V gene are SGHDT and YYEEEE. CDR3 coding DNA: TGTGCCAGCAGCTTGATAGGGGATAGAGAGACCCAGTACTTC. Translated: CASSLIGDRETQYF.

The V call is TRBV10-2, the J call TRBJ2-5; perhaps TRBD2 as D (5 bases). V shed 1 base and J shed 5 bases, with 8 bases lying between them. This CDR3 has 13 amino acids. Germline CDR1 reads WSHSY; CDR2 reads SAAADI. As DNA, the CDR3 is TGCGCCAGCAGTGAGTTCAGAGGGGAGACCCAGTACTTC. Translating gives CASSEFRGETQYF.

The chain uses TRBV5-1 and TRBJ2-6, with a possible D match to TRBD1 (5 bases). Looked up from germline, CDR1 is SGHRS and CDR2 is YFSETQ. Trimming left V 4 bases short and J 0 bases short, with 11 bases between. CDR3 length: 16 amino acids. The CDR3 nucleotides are TGCGCCAGCAGCCCCCGACAGCTCTCTGGGGCCAACGTCCTGACTTTC. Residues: CASSPRQLSGANVLTF.

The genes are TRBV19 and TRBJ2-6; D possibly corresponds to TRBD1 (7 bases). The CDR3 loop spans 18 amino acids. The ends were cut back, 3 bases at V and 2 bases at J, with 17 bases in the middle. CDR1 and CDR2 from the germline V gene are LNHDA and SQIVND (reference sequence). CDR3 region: CASSIVQGGFAGANVLTF. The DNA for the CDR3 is TGTGCCAGTAGTATCGTTCAGGGGGGATTTGCTGGGGCCAACGTCCTGACTTTC.

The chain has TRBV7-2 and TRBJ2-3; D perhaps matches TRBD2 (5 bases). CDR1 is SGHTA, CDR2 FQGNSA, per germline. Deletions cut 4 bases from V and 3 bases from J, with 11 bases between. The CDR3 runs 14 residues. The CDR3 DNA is TGTGCCAGCAGCTCCGGGGTGATGACAGATACGCAGTATTTT. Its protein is CASSSGVMTDTQYF.

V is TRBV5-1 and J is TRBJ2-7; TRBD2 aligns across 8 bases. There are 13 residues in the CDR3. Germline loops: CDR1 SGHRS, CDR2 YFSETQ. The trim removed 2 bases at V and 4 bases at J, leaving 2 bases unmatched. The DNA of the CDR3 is TGCGCCAGCAGCTTCGAGCGGGGGTACGAGCAGTACTTC. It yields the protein CASSFERGYEQYF. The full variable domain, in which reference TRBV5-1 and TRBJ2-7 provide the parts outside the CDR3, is KAGVTQTPRYLIKTRGQQVTLSCSPISGHRSVSWYQQTPGQGLQFLFEYFSETQRNKGNFPGRFSGRQFSNSRSEMNVSTLELGDSALYLCASSFERGYEQYFGPGTRLTVT.

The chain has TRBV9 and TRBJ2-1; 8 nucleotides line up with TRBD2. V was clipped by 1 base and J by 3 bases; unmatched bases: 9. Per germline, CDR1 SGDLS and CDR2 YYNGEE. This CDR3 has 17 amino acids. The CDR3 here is CASSVTRSGIGYNEQFF. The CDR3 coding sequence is TGTGCCAGCAGCGTAACGCGTAGCGGGATAGGCTACAATGAGCAGTTCTTC.

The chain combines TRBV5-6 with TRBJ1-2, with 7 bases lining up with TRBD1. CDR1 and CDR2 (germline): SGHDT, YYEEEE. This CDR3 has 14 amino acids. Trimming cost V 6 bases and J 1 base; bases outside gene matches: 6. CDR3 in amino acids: CASTWDSYNYGYTF. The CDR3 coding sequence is TGTGCCAGCACCTGGGACAGCTATAACTATGGCTACACCTTC.

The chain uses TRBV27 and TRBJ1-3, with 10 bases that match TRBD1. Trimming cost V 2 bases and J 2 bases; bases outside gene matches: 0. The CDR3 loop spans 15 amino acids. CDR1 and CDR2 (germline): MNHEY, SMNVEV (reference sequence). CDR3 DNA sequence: TGTGCCAGCAGTTTAGGGACAGGGGCTGGAAACACCATATATTTT. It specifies CASSLGTGAGNTIYF.

The CDR3 region has the DNA TGTGCCAGCAGTCTGCTAGCGGGTGCCTACGAGCAGTACTTC. Its protein product is CASSLLAGAYEQYF. This sequence joins TRBV5-4 and TRBJ2-7; TRBD2 matches 8 bases. Germline CDR1 is SGHNT and CDR2 is YYREEE (reference sequence). The CDR3 covers 14 residues. After removal of 5 bases from V and 2 bases from J, the junction contained 6 bases not matched to a gene.

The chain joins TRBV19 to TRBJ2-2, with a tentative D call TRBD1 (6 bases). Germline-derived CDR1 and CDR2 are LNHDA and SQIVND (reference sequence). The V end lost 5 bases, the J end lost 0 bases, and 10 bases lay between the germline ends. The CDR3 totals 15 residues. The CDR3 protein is CASSDRQANTGELFF. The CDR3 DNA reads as TGTGCCAGTAGTGATCGACAGGCGAACACCGGGGAGCTGTTTTTT.

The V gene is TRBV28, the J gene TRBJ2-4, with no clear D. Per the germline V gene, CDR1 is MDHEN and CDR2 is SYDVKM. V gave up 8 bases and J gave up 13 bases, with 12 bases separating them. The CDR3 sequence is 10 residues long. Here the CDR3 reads CASGQDFQYF. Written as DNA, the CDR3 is TGTGCCAGCGGCCAGGATTTCCAGTACTTC.